Below, 21 T cell receptor beta chains from the same sample are listed, as sequenced in a study of OX40 agonist ivuxolimab in advanced cancers. Clones were sequenced by immunoSEQ multiplex PCR, and TCRdb holds only the in-frame ones, with some missing. The sample has 85,000 to 90,000 clones; 90% to 95% are singletons. The sample consisted of CD4+ or CD8+ T cells sorted from blood, taken in a trial of the OX40 agonist ivuxolimab. The receptor source for this set is an adult with an advanced solid tumor such as melanoma, head and neck, liver or kidney cancer.

The rearrangement links TRBV30 to TRBJ2-3; no clear D. Trimming cost V 8 bases and J 1 base, with 13 bases left between them. CDR1 and CDR2 (germline): GTSNPN, SVGIG (reference sequence). The CDR3 consists of 13 residues. The CDR3, as DNA: TGTGCCACCGGATTGGGCGGCACAGATACGCAGTATTTT. Its translation: CATGLGGTDTQYF.

As DNA, the CDR3 is TGCAGCGTTGTCGTCACCGGGGAGCTGTTTTTT. Residues: CSVVVTGELFF. The chain joins TRBV29-1 to TRBJ2-2; D is unclear. The CDR3 has 11 residues. V was cut by 4 bases and J by 4 bases, with 4 bases left in between. Germline loops: CDR1 SQVTM, CDR2 ANQGSEA.

The V and J genes are TRBV18 and TRBJ1-4, with 9 nucleotides matching TRBD1. CDR3 length equals 16 residues. Losses at the gene ends were 4 bases for V and 3 bases for J; bases not matched to a gene: 6. Germline CDR1 and CDR2: KGHSH and LQKENI. CDR3 nucleotide sequence: TGTGCCAGCTCACGCCTACAGGGGGCAGCTAATGAAAAACTGTTTTTT. Its translation: CASSRLQGAANEKLFF.

This chain links TRBV4-2 with TRBJ2-1; 8 bases are shared with TRBD2. Looked up from germline, CDR1 is LGHNA and CDR2 is YNFKEQ. This CDR3 comprises 16 residues. V gave up 1 base and J gave up 3 bases; unmatched junction bases: 5. The CDR3 DNA follows: TGTGCCAGCAGCCAAGTCGAGGCGGGAGGCTACAATGAGCAGTTCTTC. This translates into CASSQVEAGGYNEQFF.

This chain's CDR3 is CASSLIAGGKNEQFF. CDR3 coding DNA: TGTGCCAGCAGCCTAATAGCGGGAGGAAAGAATGAGCAGTTCTTC. This chain joins TRBV7-3 and TRBJ2-1; TRBD2 aligns across 10 bases. The CDR3 runs 15 residues. J was trimmed by 7 bases and V by 5 bases; bases with no gene match: 8. Germline-derived CDR1 and CDR2 are SGHTA and FQGTGA.

This chain's CDR3 is CASSPFSTDTQYF. The CDR3 DNA follows: TGTGCCAGCTCACCATTTAGCACAGATACGCAGTATTTT. The V call is TRBV18, the J call TRBJ2-3, with D uncertain. Germline CDR1 is KGHSH and CDR2 is LQKENI. CDR3 size: 13 residues. V lost 2 bases and J 0 bases, leaving 3 bases between the germline ends.

V is TRBV19 and J is TRBJ1-2; D is uncertain. Germline loops: CDR1 LNHDA, CDR2 SQIVND (reference sequence). V lost 9 bases, J lost 3 bases, and 17 bases lay in between. CDR3 length equals 14 residues. The CDR3 spells CASREPSADYGYTF. CDR3 nucleotide sequence: TGTGCCAGCAGAGAGCCGAGCGCGGACTATGGCTACACCTTC.

This clone showed up just once. The V call is TRBV7-2, the J call TRBJ1-1, with 7 bases matching TRBD1. Per germline, CDR1 SGHTA and CDR2 FQGNSA. The CDR3 has 15 residues. V was clipped by 2 bases and J by 4 bases; unmatched bases: 7. CDR3 sequence (DNA): TGTGCCAGCAGCTTAAGAGGGGGCGGGAGCACTGAAGCTTTCTTT. The encoded protein is CASSLRGGGSTEAFF.

The CDR3 here is CSAEMGTTGFF. CDR3 sequence (DNA): TGCAGTGCCGAGATGGGGACCACAGGGTTCTTC. This chain connects TRBV20-1 to TRBJ2-1; D may match TRBD1 or TRBD2 (5 bases each). V was pared by 6 bases and J by 15 bases, with 18 bases between. Germline values: CDR1 DFQATT, CDR2 SNEGSKA (reference sequence). CDR3 length: 11 residues.

The V gene is TRBV4-2, the J gene TRBJ2-1, with unresolved D. This CDR3 has 13 amino acids. V lost 0 bases, J lost 7 bases, and 7 bases lay in between. CDR1 and CDR2 from the germline V gene are LGHNA and YNFKEQ. The CDR3 is CASSQDPANEQFF. The CDR3 coding sequence is TGTGCCAGCAGCCAAGATCCGGCAAATGAGCAGTTCTTC.

The chain is built from TRBV7-8 and TRBJ1-1; TRBD1 aligns across 10 bases. The V segment lost 6 bases and the J segment 5 bases; nucleotides outside the gene matches: 3. The germline CDR1 and CDR2 sequences are SGHVS and FQNEAQ. CDR3 length: 13 amino acids. CDR3 loop: CASRGTGVTEAFF. The CDR3 region has the DNA TGTGCCAGCAGGGGGACAGGGGTTACTGAAGCTTTCTTT.

V and J are TRBV7-2 and TRBJ2-7; D call uncertain. The CDR3 has 14 amino acids. V lost 5 bases, J lost 2 bases, and 13 bases lay in between. The germline V gene encodes CDR1 SGHTA and CDR2 FQGNSA. CDR3 residues: CASSTMDGTYEQYF. CDR3 nucleotide sequence: TGTGCCAGCAGCACTATGGACGGAACCTACGAGCAGTACTTC.

The genes are TRBV21-1 and TRBJ2-1; the table gives TRBD2 as D, unverified against the DNA. TRBV21-1 is a pseudogene segment. The CDR3 has 18 amino acids. CDR3 DNA: TGTGCCAGCAGCGCGGATGTCGACTCTAGCGCTACATACAATGAGCAGTTCTTC. It translates to CASSADVDSSATYNEQFF.

Here the CDR3 DNA reads TGTGCCAGCAGTTACGCTGACGGTCCCGGCGAGACCCAGTACTTC. It is translated as CASSYADGPGETQYF. V gene TRBV6-6 combines with J gene TRBJ2-5; D not certain. Germline CDR1 reads MNHNY; CDR2 reads SVGAGI (reference sequence). The CDR3 loop spans 15 amino acids. V was cut by 2 bases and J by 5 bases, with 15 bases left in between.

The chain has TRBV9 and TRBJ1-3; 8 bases match TRBD1. CDR3 length: 17 residues. V lost 3 bases to trimming and J lost 1 base; unmatched junction nucleotides: 9. Germline CDR1 SGDLS, CDR2 YYNGEE. CDR3 nucleotides: TGTGCCAGCAGCGCACGGACAGGGTTTGAATCTGGAAACACCATATATTTT. Translated, it gives CASSARTGFESGNTIYF.

The DNA of the CDR3 is TGTGCCAGCAGCTTTAGCGGGACTGCCAAAAACATTCAGTACTTC. Amino acids: CASSFSGTAKNIQYF. The gene calls are TRBV7-2 and TRBJ2-4, with 8 bases lining up with TRBD2. The germline CDR1 and CDR2 sequences are SGHTA and FQGNSA. J was trimmed by 1 base and V by 3 bases; bases with no gene match: 2. The CDR3 extends over 15 amino acids. The full variable domain, with the rest looked up from reference TRBV7-2 and TRBJ2-4, is GAGVSQSPSNKVTEKGKDVELRCDPISGHTALYWYRQSLGQGLEFLIYFQGNSAPDKSGLPSDRFSAERTGGSVSTLTIQRTQQEDSAVYLCASSFSGTAKNIQYFGAGTRLSVL.

This rearrangement joins TRBV4-1 to TRBJ2-2, with 7 bases identical to TRBD2. The CDR3 covers 18 residues. The germline gives CDR1 MGHRA, CDR2 YSYEKL. Germline trimming cut 0 bases from V and 4 bases from J; bases unmatched to any gene: 11. In DNA, the CDR3 is TGCGCCAGCAGCCAAGAAGGGAGGGCGAGACGTAGCACCGGGGAGCTGTTTTTT. Translation gives CASSQEGRARRSTGELFF.

This clone came up a few times. The CDR3 protein is CASSRGGRSDQPQHF. In nucleotides, the CDR3 is TGTGCCAGTAGTAGGGGGGGACGTTCGGATCAGCCCCAGCATTTT. This sequence joins TRBV19 and TRBJ1-5; D is possibly TRBD1 (5 bases). The CDR3 spans 15 residues. The ends were cut back, 4 bases at V and 5 bases at J, with 15 bases in the middle. The germline V gene has CDR1 LNHDA and CDR2 SQIVND (reference sequence).

This chain connects TRBV13 to TRBJ2-7, with 12 nucleotides matching TRBD2. CDR1 and CDR2 from the germline V gene are PRHDT and FYEKMQ (reference sequence). V shed 7 bases and J 5 bases; nucleotides not matched to a gene: 6. The CDR3 extends over 14 amino acids. In DNA, the CDR3 is TGTGCCAGCACCCTTCGACTAGCGGGAGACGAGCAGTACTTC. Translated, it gives CASTLRLAGDEQYF.

This chain's CDR3 is CASSPRGTVDGYTF. The CDR3 region has the DNA TGTGCCAGCAGCCCCCGGGGAACGGTTGATGGCTACACCTTC. This chain links TRBV7-2 with TRBJ1-2, with no clear D. CDR3 length equals 14 residues. V dropped 5 bases and J dropped 6 bases, with 16 bases sitting between them. Per the germline V gene, CDR1 is SGHTA and CDR2 is FQGNSA.

This chain joins TRBV11-2 and TRBJ2-3; possible D gene TRBD2, 6 bases. Germline CDR1 SGHAT, CDR2 FQNNGV. Trimming left V 5 bases short and J 0 bases short, with 18 bases between. This CDR3 is 17 amino acids long. The CDR3 spells CASSLIYLATSTDTQYF. Here the CDR3 DNA reads TGTGCCAGCAGCCTCATCTATCTAGCGACTAGCACAGATACGCAGTATTTT.